This TCR beta chain appears in the sequencing data of a study of T cell repertoires in cytomegalovirus infection. Notes on the study in general: Across the ex vivo response, the dominant clonotypes were HLA-C-restricted CMV-specific TCR beta clonotypes. Summed frequency of shared TCR beta families picked out CMV carriers who also had the relevant HLA.

The V gene lost 1 base and the J gene lost 0 bases, with 10 bases spanning the gap. The CDR3 sequence is 16 residues long. Germline CDR1 is SGHVS and CDR2 is FNYEAQ. TCRdb re-derived calls from the reads in MiXCR, one entry per CDR3 protein. Of around 740,000 distinct CDR3 sequences in the sample, 35% are singletons; the top ten hold 2.8%. About this clonotype itself: Its cognate antigen is unknown.

The genes are TRBV7-6 and TRBJ2-1; possible D gene TRBD1, 5 bases. Sequencing was performed on PBMCs. This TCR derives from a human donor in good health (CMV status not recorded). Some clones in this sample may be carry-over from other donors' samples. The CDR3 spells CASSLVQGISYNEQFF. The DNA of the CDR3 is TGTGCCAGCAGCTTAGTCCAGGGAATCTCCTACAATGAGCAGTTCTTC.